One and the same sample provided the 10 T cell receptor beta chains below, sequenced in a study of T cell clonality in common variable immunodeficiency. Overall study findings and caveats: Fewer deletions and N-nucleotide insertions were reportedly seen in common variable immunodeficiency TCR beta sequences.

Profiled with immunoSEQ multiplex PCR; TCRdb holds only in-frame clones, not every one. Recorded here are 25,000 to 35,000 clones, none singletons. The antigens for these receptors are not known. Specimen: peripheral blood mononuclear cells. All receptors come from a human donor with common variable immunodeficiency.

At least ten counts were recorded for this clone. Coverage ceases 3 residues before the CDR3 finishes, and the germline J gene fills in the end. This chain joins TRBV20-1 and TRBJ2-7; a weak D match, TRBD1 (5 bases). The V and J ends lost 0 bases and 2 bases respectively, with 17 bases between them. Per the germline V gene, CDR1 is DFQATT and CDR2 is SNEGSKA (reference sequence). There are 16 residues in the CDR3. The CDR3 is CSARDTFGLGAYEQYF. Partial CDR3 DNA: TGCAGTGCTAGAGATACTTTTGGGCTAGGGGCCTACGAG.

This clone came up many times. The CDR3 goes on 3 residues after the read ends, and that part is filled in from the germline J gene. V is TRBV5-6 and J is TRBJ1-2, with TRBD1 matching 9 bases. Germline V gene lookup returns CDR1 SGHDT and CDR2 YYEEEE. V trimming: 4 bases; J trimming: 6 bases; junction bases outside the gene matches: 7. This CDR3 is built from 14 residues. The CDR3: CASSEDRGWNGYTF. CDR3 DNA (partial): TGTGCCAGCAGCGAGGACAGGGGCTGGAATGGC.

This clone was detected ten times or more. The CDR3 extends 3 residues past the end of the read, so its final part is completed from the germline J gene. The rearrangement joins TRBV28 to TRBJ1-2; the match to TRBD1 covers 7 bases. Trimming took 5 bases from V and 2 from J; bases not matched to a gene: 5. The CDR3 loop spans 14 amino acids. The germline V gene has CDR1 MDHEN and CDR2 SYDVKM. The sequenced CDR3 bases are TGTGCCAGCAGTCCTCCGGGACAGAACTATGGC. Translated: CASSPPGQNYG. The CDR3, in full, reads CASSPPGQNYGYTF.

Notes on this clone: The read stops 3 residues short of the end of the CDR3; the missing end is completed from the germline J gene. This chain joins TRBV18 and TRBJ2-5, with D possibly TRBD2 on 5 matching bases. V was pared by 2 bases and J by 1 base, with 11 bases between. The CDR3 is made up of 15 amino acids. Germline V gives CDR1 KGHSH, CDR2 LQKENI. Incomplete CDR3 DNA: TGTGCCAGCTCACCAACGACGGGGTTCCAAGAGACC. It encodes CASSPTTGFQET. The entire CDR3 protein reads CASSPTTGFQETQYF.

This clone was recorded at least ten times. The sequenced fragment ends 3 residues before the CDR3 boundary, so the rest is inferred from the germline J gene. This chain connects TRBV2 to TRBJ1-5; D not certain. V gave up 3 bases and J gave up 4 bases, with 7 bases separating them. This CDR3 has 13 amino acids. Germline V gene sequence: CDR1 SNHLY, CDR2 FYNNEI. The CDR3: CASSEQVNQPQHF. The part of the CDR3 DNA that was read is TGTGCCAGCAGTGAGCAGGTAAATCAGCCC.

This clone was observed at least ten times. The CDR3 goes on 3 residues after the read ends, and that part is filled in from the germline J gene. This sequence joins TRBV29-1 and TRBJ2-1; TRBD1 matches 11 bases. The CDR3 runs 12 residues. J gave up 6 bases and V 7 bases, and 2 bases lay outside the gene matches. Germline CDR1 and CDR2: SQVTM and ANQGSEA. This CDR3 is CSGGTGGNEQFF. Partial CDR3 DNA: TGCAGCGGCGGGACAGGGGGCAATGAG.

This clone has a count of ten or more. The sequenced fragment ends 3 residues before the CDR3 boundary, so the rest is inferred from the germline J gene. The chain employs TRBV7-9 and TRBJ2-2, with D possibly matching TRBD1 (5 bases). Germline V gene sequence: CDR1 SEHNR, CDR2 FQNEAQ (reference sequence). The CDR3 extends over 14 amino acids. Trimming took off 5 bases at V and 1 base at J, with 8 bases between the two ends. The CDR3 bases that were read are TGTGCCAGCAGCCCCAGGGTGAACACCGGGGAG. It codes for CASSPRVNTGE. The complete CDR3 sequence is CASSPRVNTGELFF.

Details on this clone: The sequenced fragment ends 3 residues before the CDR3 boundary, so the rest is inferred from the germline J gene. The gene calls are TRBV30 and TRBJ1-5, with TRBD1 identical over 7 bases. The CDR3 is 14 residues long. Germline V gives CDR1 GTSNPN, CDR2 SVGIG (reference sequence). The trim removed 7 bases at V and 1 base at J, leaving 7 bases unmatched. CDR3 region: CAFSPGQSNQPQHF. CDR3 DNA (partial): TGTGCCTTCTCCCCGGGACAGAGCAATCAGCCC.

A word on this clone: From the germline J gene comes the end of the CDR3, since the read stops 3 residues before it. Other DNA variants within this sample encode the same CDR3. The rearrangement joins TRBV6-1 to TRBJ2-1; TRBD2 is a possible D gene (6 bases). The CDR3 runs 15 residues. The germline V and J ends were trimmed by 2 bases and 5 bases, with 13 bases remaining between them. Germline values: CDR1 MNHNS, CDR2 SASEGT. The CDR3 protein is CASSEQGGRDNEQFF. CDR3 DNA, as far as it was read: TGTGCCAGCAGTGAACAGGGAGGTCGGGACAATGAG.

Many counts were recorded for this clone. CDR3 sequence reads: CSASRTGDTEAFF. The sequenced CDR3 bases are TGCAGTGCCTCTCGGACAGGGGACACTGAA. This chain joins TRBV20-1 and TRBJ1-1, with TRBD1 matching over 9 bases. The CDR3 goes on 3 residues after the read ends, and that part is filled in from the germline J gene. With V trimmed by 6 bases and J by 3 bases, 5 bases remained unmatched. CDR3 length: 13 residues. Germline V gene sequence: CDR1 DFQATT, CDR2 SNEGSKA (reference sequence).